This T cell receptor beta chain was profiled in a study of blood T cell repertoires in COVID-19. Across the study: Acute-phase and convalescent COVID-19 samples originated in the United States, Italy and Spain.

The ends lost 2 bases at V and 10 bases at J; junction bases unmatched: 10. The germline V gene encodes CDR1 LGHDT and CDR2 YNNKEL (reference sequence). There are 16 residues in the CDR3. Data came from immunoSEQ multiplex PCR; TCRdb stores just in-frame clones and leaves some out. Here the sample spans roughly 140,000 clones, 65% to 90% being singletons. The receptor's source is a man aged 65 to 85 with acute or convalescent COVID-19. Sequenced sample: peripheral blood. V is TRBV3-1 (or the pseudogene TRBV3-2) and J is TRBJ1-6, with 8 bases lining up with TRBD1. In DNA form, the CDR3 reads TGTGCCAGCAGCCAATTCCAGGGGGCGCAGGGGTCACCCCTCCACTTT. This encodes CASSQFQGAQGSPLHF.